This TCR beta chain was captured in a study of blood T cell repertoires in COVID-19. At the level of the study: Donors in the United States, Italy and Spain gave samples during acute or convalescent COVID-19.

This table comes from immunoSEQ multiplex PCR, and its TCRdb copy is limited to in-frame clones, with some not included. Found here are over 200,000 clones, around 89% of them singletons; the top ten hold 1.2%. The study assigned cohorts using participant-reported clinical history. The study counted Cohort 3 donors as recovered given two negative PCRs, clearance, or symptom resolution. CDR1 is SGHRS and CDR2 is YFSETQ in the germline V gene. V trimming: 4 bases; J trimming: 1 base; junction bases outside the gene matches: 7. This CDR3 is 16 amino acids long. The chain couples TRBV5-1 to TRBJ2-1; 8 bases agree with TRBD2. The TCR originated in a man aged 25-45 years who had recovered from COVID-19. Sequencing used PBMCs or T cells enriched from blood (not recorded which). The CDR3 loop reads CASSPGLVGSYNEQFF. DNA for the CDR3: TGCGCCAGCAGCCCGGGACTAGTAGGTTCCTACAATGAGCAGTTCTTC.